These 3 T cell receptor beta chains originate from one sample sequenced in a study of radiotherapy plus CTLA-4 blockade in lung cancer. Here immunoSEQ multiplex PCR was the method, and the copy in TCRdb shows in-frame clones only, minus some. The table has under 65,000 clones, roughly 77% seen once. The specimen was peripheral blood, collected from a patient treated with radiotherapy plus ipilimumab. The receptors stem from a human donor with non-small cell lung cancer who had a complete response to radiotherapy plus ipilimumab.

V usage is TRBV4-3 and J usage is TRBJ1-2; a weak D match, TRBD1 (6 bases). CDR3 size: 12 residues. The V gene's germline CDR1 is LGHNA and CDR2 YSLEER. V was cut by 3 bases and J by 8 bases, with 10 bases left in between. CDR3 DNA sequence: TGCGCCAGCAGCCAGGGGGCGGAGGGCTACACCTTC. Its protein is CASSQGAEGYTF.

This clone was counted once. This chain connects TRBV5-1 to TRBJ2-3, with TRBD2 identical over 7 bases. The germline V gene has CDR1 SGHRS and CDR2 YFSETQ. The ends lost 4 bases at V and 4 bases at J; junction bases unmatched: 9. This CDR3 is built from 15 residues. The CDR3 DNA reads as TGCGCCAGCAGCGACGTATCGACTAGCCCAGATACGCAGTATTTT. Translated: CASSDVSTSPDTQYF.

The chain's CDR3 is CASSPQSGGPTEAFF. The CDR3 coding sequence is TGTGCCAGCTCACCTCAATCGGGGGGGCCCACTGAAGCTTTCTTT. The chain couples TRBV18 to TRBJ1-1; perhaps TRBD1 as D (6 bases). This CDR3 comprises 15 residues. Germline CDR1 reads KGHSH; CDR2 reads LQKENI. V shed 3 bases and J shed 4 bases, with 15 bases lying between them.